This is a list of T cell receptor beta chains from one sample in a study of technical replicates of blood from several donors. Assay used: immunoSEQ multiplex PCR; TCRdb lists only in-frame clones, some missing. The table has about 70,000 clones, approximately 97% seen once. The sample comprised T cells isolated from PBMCs. The receptors were sampled from a human donor in good health. Each CDR3 is given with its conserved first and last residue. A D gene is named only where the DNA matches it firmly. Expanded clones are given a class, and other clones once, few, many or no size at all.

>.|TRBV28|TRBJ2-5|TRBD2
CASSDVLGASGAPPETQYF
TGTGCCAGCAGTGACGTACTCGGGGCTAGCGGGGCCCCCCCGGAGACCCAGTACTTC
>.|TRBV10-2|TRBJ2-3|TRBD2
CASRAGVRTDTQYF
TGCGCCAGTCGAGCGGGGGTCCGCACAGATACGCAGTATTTT
>.|TRBV4-1|TRBJ1-4|TRBD1
CASSQKQGQAHPVATNEKLFF
TGCGCCAGCAGCCAGAAGCAAGGACAGGCCCACCCCGTAGCAACTAATGAAAAACTGTTTTTT
>.|TRBV30|TRBJ1-2|.
CAWTLTGSYGYTF
TGTGCCTGGACACTCACAGGGAGCTATGGCTACACCTTC
>.|TRBV28|TRBJ2-5|.
CASSPSTQGLKETQYF
TGTGCCAGCAGTCCGTCAACACAGGGTCTAAAAGAGACCCAGTACTTC
>.|TRBV4-1|TRBJ2-5|TRBD2
CASSLAGGETQYF
TGCGCCAGCTCCCTAGCGGGAGGGGAGACCCAGTACTTC
>.|TRBV7-6|TRBJ2-7|.
CASSLGDSAHSYEQYF
TGTGCCAGCAGCTTAGGAGATAGCGCTCACTCCTACGAGCAGTACTTC
>.|TRBV5-1|TRBJ2-7|TRBD2
CASRPSPWAGGTYEQYF
TGCGCCAGCAGACCATCCCCTTGGGCGGGGGGCACCTACGAGCAGTACTTC
>.|TRBV27|TRBJ2-5|.
CASSLTLSGYQETQYF
TGTGCCAGCAGTCTTACCTTGTCGGGGTACCAAGAGACCCAGTACTTC
>once|TRBV5-8|TRBJ2-2|TRBD2
CAHHRLAGYTGELFF
TGTGCCCATCACCGACTAGCGGGATACACCGGGGAGCTGTTTTTT
>.|TRBV28|TRBJ2-7|TRBD2
CASGRGGASYEQYF
TGTGCCAGCGGGCGGGGGGGTGCGTCCTACGAGCAGTACTTC
>few|TRBV30|TRBJ1-4|.
CAWSVGRANEKLFF
TGTGCCTGGAGTGTGGGCAGGGCAAATGAAAAACTGTTTTTT
>.|TRBV25-1|TRBJ2-2|TRBD1
CASRLGTGPNTGELFF
TGTGCCAGCAGATTAGGGACAGGCCCGAACACCGGGGAGCTGTTTTTT
>.|TRBV30|TRBJ2-5|.
CAWSYNQETQYF
TGTGCCTGGAGTTACAACCAAGAGACCCAGTACTTC
>.|TRBV2|TRBJ1-3|TRBD1
CASSQGGGNTIYF
TGTGCCAGCTCACAGGGGGGAGGAAACACCATATATTTT
>few|TRBV7-9|TRBJ1-1|.
CASSLVLGRITEAFF
TGTGCCAGCAGCTTAGTCCTTGGCAGAATCACTGAAGCTTTCTTT
>.|TRBV27|TRBJ2-3|TRBD2
CASSRLAGFDTQYF
TGTGCCAGCAGTCGACTAGCGGGTTTCGATACGCAGTATTTT
>few|TRBV4-1|TRBJ1-4|.
CASSQERRGATNEKLFF
TGCGCCAGCAGCCAAGAACGGCGGGGTGCAACTAATGAAAAACTGTTTTTT
>.|TRBV11-3|TRBJ2-7|TRBD2
CASSPTSGGSYEQYF
TGTGCCAGCAGCCCGACTAGCGGGGGGTCCTACGAGCAGTACTTC
>.|TRBV7-8|TRBJ2-7|.
CASSFGSGSSPYEQYF
TGTGCCAGCAGCTTTGGGTCGGGATCTAGTCCCTACGAGCAGTACTTC
>.|TRBV11-2|TRBJ2-2|.
CASSSPPANTGELFF
TGTGCCAGCAGCTCTCCACCGGCGAACACCGGGGAGCTGTTTTTT
>once|TRBV19|TRBJ1-1|.
CASSRGRMNTEAFF
TGTGCCAGTAGTAGGGGGAGGATGAACACTGAAGCTTTCTTT
>.|TRBV9|TRBJ2-5|.
CASSSARASWETQYF
TGTGCCAGCAGCAGCGCTAGGGCTAGCTGGGAGACCCAGTACTTC
>.|TRBV6-5|TRBJ1-1|.
CASSYVRGTEAFF
TGTGCCAGCAGTTACGTTAGGGGGACTGAAGCTTTCTTT
>.|TRBV5-1|TRBJ2-2|TRBD1
CASSIRTGTNTGELFF
TGCGCCAGCAGCATTCGGACAGGGACGAACACCGGGGAGCTGTTTTTT
>.|TRBV5-1|TRBJ2-1|TRBD2
CASRAGASGRSNEQFF
TGCGCCAGCAGGGCCGGGGCGAGCGGGAGGAGCAATGAGCAGTTCTTC
>.|TRBV19|TRBJ2-5|.
CASSTRQAQYF
TGTGCCAGTAGTACGCGACAGGCCCAGTACTTC
>.|TRBV28|TRBJ1-2|.
CASSPHTGYGYTF
TGTGCCAGCAGTCCTCATACAGGGTACGGCTACACCTTC
>.|TRBV4-2|TRBJ2-7|TRBD2
CASSQDRTSGRYEQYF
TGTGCCAGCAGCCAAGACCGAACCAGCGGGAGGTACGAGCAGTACTTC
>.|TRBV5-1|TRBJ1-5|TRBD1
CASSLHRGLPNSNQPQHF
TGCGCCAGCAGCTTGCACAGGGGCCTACCAAATAGCAATCAGCCCCAGCATTTT
>.|TRBV7-8|TRBJ2-5|TRBD1
CASSSPDRLQETQYF
TGTGCCAGCAGCTCCCCGGACAGGCTCCAAGAGACCCAGTACTTC
>.|TRBV7-9|TRBJ1-5|.
CASSPKDRYQPQHF
TGTGCCAGCAGCCCCAAAGACAGATATCAGCCCCAGCATTTT
>.|TRBV4-1|TRBJ2-7|TRBD2
CASSQGPGAGAWTYEQYF
TGCGCCAGCAGCCAAGGGCCCGGAGCGGGAGCATGGACCTACGAGCAGTACTTC